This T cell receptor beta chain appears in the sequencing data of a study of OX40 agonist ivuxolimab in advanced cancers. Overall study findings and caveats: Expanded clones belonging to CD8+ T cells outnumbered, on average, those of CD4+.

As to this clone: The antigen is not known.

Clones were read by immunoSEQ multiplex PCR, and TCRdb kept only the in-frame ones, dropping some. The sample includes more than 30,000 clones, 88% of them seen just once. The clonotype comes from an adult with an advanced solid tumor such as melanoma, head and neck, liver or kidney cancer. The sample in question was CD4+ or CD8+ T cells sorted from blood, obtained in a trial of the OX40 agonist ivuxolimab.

As DNA, the CDR3 is TGTGCCAGCAGCGCCAGGGGTTTAGCGGGGGTCATTCAGTACTTC. Amino acid sequence: CASSARGLAGVIQYF. V gene TRBV5-6 combines with J gene TRBJ2-4, with 9 nucleotides matching TRBD2. The germline V gene encodes CDR1 SGHDT and CDR2 YYEEEE. The CDR3 length is 15 residues. V lost 4 bases and J lost 9; bases outside the gene matches: 11.